Shown below are 15 T cell receptor beta chains from a single sample sequenced in a study of beta chain features in type 1 diabetes. Their cognate antigens are unknown. Study-wide results and caveats: Type 1 diabetes patients had TCRB CDR3s that were shorter (moderately but significantly so) in all four CD4+ subsets.

Sequencing targeted expressed TCRB transcripts, as all isolated RNA had been reverse transcribed. TCRdb keeps only in-frame clones here, not all; method: immunoSEQ multiplex PCR. The repertoire includes 250,000 to 350,000 clones, roughly an eighth of them detected once, and over 0.015% sits in the top ten. The sample taken for sequencing was naive CD4+ T cells from blood. All receptors come from a man aged 30 to 45 with type 1 diabetes.

A note on this clone: This specimen includes other DNA sequences encoding the same CDR3. CDR3 sequence: CASSLDSSSYNEQFF. The CDR3 DNA reads as TGCGCCAGCAGTCTCGACTCAAGCTCCTACAATGAGCAGTTCTTC. V usage is TRBV5-1 and J usage is TRBJ2-1; D not certain. The CDR3 totals 15 residues. The germline V gene has CDR1 SGHRS and CDR2 YFSETQ. The V end was cut by 5 bases, the J end by 0 bases, with 12 bases between.

This clone has just a few counts. This chain joins TRBV7-3 and TRBJ2-5; 9 bases map to TRBD1. CDR1 is SGHTA and CDR2 is FQGTGA in the germline V gene. V shed 3 bases, J shed 3 bases, and the junction held 2 bases outside the gene matches. CDR3 length: 14 amino acids. The CDR3 DNA follows: TGTGCCAGCAGCTTTGGGACAGGGAAAGAGACCCAGTACTTC. Its translation: CASSFGTGKETQYF.

The sample holds a few counts of this clone. The chain uses TRBV7-2 and TRBJ2-5, with a weak D call TRBD1 (5 bases). Trimming cost V 4 bases and J 7 bases, with 16 bases left between them. The germline CDR1 and CDR2 sequences are SGHTA and FQGNSA. The CDR3 spans 14 residues. Here the CDR3 reads CASSSNRQLGTQYF. DNA of the CDR3: TGTGCCAGCAGCTCGAACAGGCAACTGGGGACCCAGTACTTC.

This chain joins TRBV7-2 and TRBJ2-5; perhaps TRBD2 as D (5 bases). Germline CDR1 and CDR2: SGHTA and FQGNSA. Trimming stripped 5 bases from V and 6 bases from J, with 13 bases between. This CDR3 has 13 amino acids. CDR3 nucleotide sequence: TGTGCCAGCAGCCCCTACGGGGATCAGACCCAGTACTTC. It yields the protein CASSPYGDQTQYF.

This chain uses TRBV7-8 with TRBJ1-1; 7 positions agree with TRBD1. Losses at the gene ends were 5 bases for V and 0 bases for J; bases not matched to a gene: 9. The CDR3 covers 16 residues. The germline CDR1 and CDR2 sequences are SGHVS and FQNEAQ. The CDR3 sequence is CASSPHRGPMNTEAFF. DNA of the CDR3: TGTGCCAGCAGCCCTCACAGGGGACCCATGAACACTGAAGCTTTCTTT.

This clone was picked up a small number of times. The chain has TRBV4-1 and TRBJ2-6; 9 nucleotides agree with TRBD1. The CDR3 spans 17 residues. Germline V gives CDR1 MGHRA, CDR2 YSYEKL. Trimming at V came to 3 bases and at J to 0 bases, leaving 3 bases not matched to a gene. CDR3 nucleotides: TGCGCCAGCAGCCAGGGACAGGGAAGCTCTGGGGCCAACGTCCTGACTTTC. It translates to CASSQGQGSSGANVLTF.

The V and J genes are TRBV28 and TRBJ2-7; 7 bases agree with TRBD1. Germline assignment: CDR1 MDHEN and CDR2 SYDVKM. Trimming cost V 6 bases and J 3 bases; bases outside gene matches: 2. This CDR3 spans 12 amino acids. The CDR3 sequence: CASSRQGYEQYF. CDR3 nucleotide sequence: TGTGCCAGCAGCCGACAGGGCTACGAGCAGTACTTC.

A few counts support this clone. The chain links TRBV18 to TRBJ1-1, with 10 bases fitting TRBD1. CDR3 size: 15 residues. V dropped 2 bases and J dropped 6; count of bases not matched to a gene: 6. Germline V CDR1 and CDR2: KGHSH, LQKENI. CDR3 nucleotides: TGTGCCAGCTCACCATTGACAGGGGGCGAGGCTGAAGCTTTCTTT. This sequence encodes CASSPLTGGEAEAFF.

This clone was detected only a few times. V is TRBV6-5 and J is TRBJ2-3; 7 nucleotides align to TRBD1. The CDR3 is 16 amino acids. V was clipped by 3 bases and J by 5 bases; unmatched bases: 11. From germline, CDR1 is MNHEY and CDR2 SVGAGI. In nucleotides, the CDR3 is TGTGCCAGCAGTTATTCGGCAGGGGGTTTAGGAGATACGCAGTATTTT. Protein product: CASSYSAGGLGDTQYF.

This clone has more than one count but fewer than ten. The chain recombines TRBV4-1 with TRBJ2-1; 12 bases are a match to TRBD2. The CDR3 loop spans 18 amino acids. Germline loops: CDR1 MGHRA, CDR2 YSYEKL. J lost 3 bases, V lost 0 bases, and 6 bases had no gene match. The CDR3 bases are TGCGCCAGCAGCCAAGATCCGCTAGCGGGAGGGTTCTACAATGAGCAGTTCTTC. Its translation is CASSQDPLAGGFYNEQFF.

In its sample, this clone was seen a few times. This rearrangement joins TRBV5-1 to TRBJ2-3, with 10 bases identical to TRBD1. Per germline, CDR1 SGHRS and CDR2 YFSETQ. The V and J ends lost 0 bases and 1 base, in that order; junction bases with no gene match: 2. The CDR3 totals 16 residues. The CDR3: CASSLGDRGRTDTQYF. Written as DNA, the CDR3 is TGCGCCAGCAGCTTGGGAGACAGGGGGCGCACAGATACGCAGTATTTT.

This clone was observed a few times. The CDR3 loop reads CASSLAGQVGGGYTF. CDR3 bases: TGCGCCAGCAGCTTGGCCGGGCAGGTCGGGGGTGGCTACACCTTC. The gene calls are TRBV5-1 and TRBJ1-2, with D possibly being TRBD1 (5 bases). The germline CDR1 and CDR2 sequences are SGHRS and YFSETQ. V was shortened by 0 bases and J by 7 bases, with 16 bases between the two germline ends. This CDR3 spans 15 amino acids.

This clone showed up just a few times. The genes are TRBV7-8 and TRBJ2-1; 12 bases are a match to TRBD2. V lost 5 bases, J lost 10 bases, and 9 bases stayed unmatched. The CDR3 loop spans 15 amino acids. From germline, CDR1 is SGHVS and CDR2 FQNEAQ. This chain's CDR3 is CASSPRRLAGGEQFF. CDR3 nucleotides: TGTGCCAGCAGCCCCCGAAGGCTAGCGGGAGGGGAGCAGTTCTTC.

This clone has a handful of counts. The gene calls are TRBV20-1 and TRBJ2-3; TRBD2 might be the D (6 bases). CDR1 is DFQATT, CDR2 SNEGSKA, per germline (reference sequence). The CDR3 runs to 11 residues. V dropped 5 bases and J dropped 8 bases, with 11 bases sitting between them. The CDR3 loop reads CSASEGGTQYF. The CDR3 bases are TGCAGTGCTTCGGAGGGCGGTACGCAGTATTTT.

The J gene is TRBJ2-1, the V gene TRBV6-4; 9 positions match TRBD1. CDR3 length equals 14 residues. The germline V gene encodes CDR1 MRHNA and CDR2 SNTAGT. The V and J ends lost 4 bases and 7 bases, in that order; junction bases with no gene match: 5. In nucleotides, the CDR3 is TGTGCCAGCAGTGGGGACAGGGTGGGGAATGAGCAGTTCTTC. Translating it yields CASSGDRVGNEQFF.